This T cell receptor beta chain was identified during a study of T cells in narcolepsy. Study at large: Patients with NT1 or NT2 and healthy control donors were enrolled. Study results and limitations: Reportedly, autoreactive clonotypes were serially detected in patients' blood but not controls'.

The CDR3 extends over 13 amino acids. Germline values: CDR1 MNHEY, CDR2 SMNVEV (reference sequence). Trimming pared 4 bases from V and 2 bases from J, leaving 6 bases between. The protocol was immunoSEQ multiplex PCR, while the TCRdb copy is restricted to in-frame clones and leaves out a portion. This sample has 25,000 to 30,000 clones, with around 87% found just once. As to this clone: The antigen remains unidentified.

The specimen was memory (CD45RA-) CD4+ T cells from blood. This clonotype was obtained from a human donor in good health. The gene calls are TRBV27 and TRBJ1-5; D gene uncertain. In DNA form, the CDR3 reads TGTGCCAGCAGTTCTGGGGGCAATCAGCCCCAGCATTTT. As protein: CASSSGGNQPQHF.